This record concerns one TCR beta chain sequence. Its matching antigen is unknown. The repertoire was sequenced with immunoSEQ multiplex PCR; TCRdb's copy has only in-frame clones and lacks some. Among about 70,000 clones listed, roughly 90% were seen once. These data belong to a study of lymphopenia after photon versus proton radiotherapy. Germline CDR1 reads MGHRA; CDR2 reads YSYEKL. This CDR3 is built from 16 residues. With 4 bases clipped from V and 7 bases from J, the junction kept 12 bases outside the gene matches. Study outcomes and limitations: Post-nadir TCR diversity decline inversely tracked overall survival among those who died. After lymphocyte nadir, photon-treated repertoires showed oligoclonal expansion, especially CD8+ Temra.

This chain joins TRBV4-1 and TRBJ1-4; 7 bases match TRBD1. Sample: peripheral blood, taken from a patient treated with photon-based radiotherapy. This receptor was obtained from a woman in her forties with cholangiocarcinoma. This CDR3 reads CASSPTSTGQIEKLFF. The DNA for the CDR3 is TGCGCCAGCAGCCCCACGTCGACAGGGCAAATTGAAAAACTGTTTTTT.